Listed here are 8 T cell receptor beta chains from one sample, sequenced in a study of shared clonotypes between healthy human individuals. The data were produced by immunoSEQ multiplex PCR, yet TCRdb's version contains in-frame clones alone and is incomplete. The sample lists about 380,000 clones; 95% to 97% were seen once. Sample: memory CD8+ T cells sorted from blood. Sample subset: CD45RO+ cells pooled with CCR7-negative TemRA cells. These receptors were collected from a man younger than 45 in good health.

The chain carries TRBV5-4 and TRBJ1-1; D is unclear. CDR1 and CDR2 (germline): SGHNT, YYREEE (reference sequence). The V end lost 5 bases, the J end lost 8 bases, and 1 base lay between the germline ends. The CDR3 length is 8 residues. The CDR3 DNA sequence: TGTGCCAGCAGAGAAGCTTTCTTT. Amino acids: CASREAFF.

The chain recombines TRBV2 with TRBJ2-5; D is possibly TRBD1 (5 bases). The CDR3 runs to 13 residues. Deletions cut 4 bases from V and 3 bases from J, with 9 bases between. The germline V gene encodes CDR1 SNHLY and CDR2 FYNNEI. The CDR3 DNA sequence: TGTGCCAGCAGTGTACAGGAGAAAGAGACCCAGTACTTC. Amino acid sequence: CASSVQEKETQYF.

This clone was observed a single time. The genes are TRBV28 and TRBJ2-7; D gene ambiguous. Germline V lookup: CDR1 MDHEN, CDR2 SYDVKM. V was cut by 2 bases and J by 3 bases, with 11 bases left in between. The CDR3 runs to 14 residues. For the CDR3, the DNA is TGTGCCAGCAGTTTAGGTGCCCGGCTCTACGAGCAGTACTTC. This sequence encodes CASSLGARLYEQYF.

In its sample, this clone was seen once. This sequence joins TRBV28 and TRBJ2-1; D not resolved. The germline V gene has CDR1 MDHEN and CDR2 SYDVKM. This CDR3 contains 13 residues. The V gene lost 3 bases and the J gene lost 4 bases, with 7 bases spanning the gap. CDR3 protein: CASSFYYYNEQFF. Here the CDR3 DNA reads TGTGCCAGCAGTTTTTACTATTACAATGAGCAGTTCTTC.

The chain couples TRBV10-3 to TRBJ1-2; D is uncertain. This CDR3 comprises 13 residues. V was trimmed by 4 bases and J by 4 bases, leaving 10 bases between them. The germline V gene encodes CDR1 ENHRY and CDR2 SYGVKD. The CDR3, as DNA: TGTGCCATCAGTGTCCTACTGTTCTATGGCTACACCTTC. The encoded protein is CAISVLLFYGYTF.

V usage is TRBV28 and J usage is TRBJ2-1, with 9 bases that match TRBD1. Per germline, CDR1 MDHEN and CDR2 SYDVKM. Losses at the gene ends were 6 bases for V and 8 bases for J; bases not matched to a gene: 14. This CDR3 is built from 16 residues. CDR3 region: CASRQPGTGRGDEQFF. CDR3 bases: TGTGCCAGCAGGCAACCCGGGACAGGGAGGGGTGATGAGCAGTTCTTC.

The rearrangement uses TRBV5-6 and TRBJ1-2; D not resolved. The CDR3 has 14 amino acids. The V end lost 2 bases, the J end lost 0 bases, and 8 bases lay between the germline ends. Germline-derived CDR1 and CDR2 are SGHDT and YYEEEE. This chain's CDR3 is CASSLGSSNYGYTF. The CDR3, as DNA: TGTGCCAGCAGCTTAGGATCTTCTAACTATGGCTACACCTTC.

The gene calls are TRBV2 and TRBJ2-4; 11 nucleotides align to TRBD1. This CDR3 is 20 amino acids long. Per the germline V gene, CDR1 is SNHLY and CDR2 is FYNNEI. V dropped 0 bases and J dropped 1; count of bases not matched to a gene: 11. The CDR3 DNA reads TGTGCCAGCAGTGAAGCGCTTCGGGACAGGGGGGTTAGGGCCAAAAACATTCAGTACTTC. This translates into CASSEALRDRGVRAKNIQYF.